A selection of T cell receptor beta chains follows, all from one sample in a study of blood T cell repertoires in COVID-19. Sequencing was performed with immunoSEQ multiplex PCR; in TCRdb, only in-frame clones are kept and a portion is missing. Of approximately 490,000 clones in the sample, 87% are singletons; the top ten hold around 0.7%. Input material: PBMCs or T cells enriched from blood (not recorded which). These receptors all come from a woman aged 18-29 years who had recovered from COVID-19. The CDR3 runs from the conserved cysteine through the conserved F or W. The D gene is left open where the match is weak. Clone size is stated in some rows and not others, as once, few, many or a class when expanded.

size	V	D	J	CDR3
.	TRBV28	.	TRBJ1-1	CASTPSRGTAEAFF
few	TRBV9	TRBD2	TRBJ2-1	CASSVGLAGAQDEQFF
few	TRBV18	TRBD1	TRBJ1-2	CASSLQRTGFDGYTF
.	TRBV6-5	TRBD2	TRBJ2-1	CASSFSTSGGLHRFF
.	TRBV19	TRBD1	TRBJ1-2	CASSTRDRGYSYTF
.	TRBV11-2	.	TRBJ1-2	CASSLSGADLNYGYTF
.	TRBV7-9	.	TRBJ2-2	CASSPRGDEFGELFF
.	TRBV5-8	.	TRBJ2-7	CASSSYRGTLSYEQYF
.	TRBV12-5	.	TRBJ2-3	CASGLYSDTQYF
.	TRBV30	.	TRBJ2-3	CAWEPTSTDTQYF
.	TRBV7-6	TRBD1	TRBJ1-1	CASSTSTGGTEAFF
.	TRBV6-5	.	TRBJ1-2	CASSYSGDYGYTF
.	TRBV5-1	.	TRBJ1-6	CASSFEGYNSPLHF
.	TRBV4-2	TRBD2	TRBJ2-2	CASSQDRVSGGAVGELFF
.	TRBV7-9	TRBD1	TRBJ2-2	CASSSQGEDTGELFF
.	TRBV6-5	TRBD2	TRBJ2-5	CASSQLSGGETQYF
once	TRBV7-6	.	TRBJ2-5	CASSLGGQKETQYF